This T cell receptor (beta chain) was sequenced in a study of identical twins. Study-level results: Reduced insertions were recorded for abundant cord blood beta clonotypes, with no such pattern in memory repertoires.

All donors were healthy Caucasians. The germline gives CDR1 MNHEY, CDR2 SMNVEV (reference sequence). The CDR3 consists of 14 residues. With 2 bases removed from V and 6 bases from J, the gap between germline ends came to 13 bases. Note on this clonotype: Its cognate antigen is unknown.

TCRdb reprocessed the 5' RACE reads with MiXCR, giving one entry per CDR3 protein. The table includes roughly 750,000 distinct CDR3 sequences, 21% detected once. These data also formed part of another study, on T cells expressing NK-cell markers. According to that study: HCMV serostatus: seven of eight sequenced donors positive, one negative.

The clonotype originates from a woman in her late teens or twenties in good health. The sequencing sample was made of PBMCs. The V gene is TRBV27, the J gene TRBJ2-5; perhaps D is TRBD1 or TRBD2 (5 bases each). CDR3 protein: CASSLAGLGQTQYF. The DNA of the CDR3 is TGTGCCAGCAGTTTAGCAGGTTTGGGACAGACCCAGTACTTC.